This T cell receptor (beta chain) comes out of a study of T cell responses to AZD1222 COVID-19 vaccine. Study outcomes and limitations: Increases in Spike-specific TCR breadth and depth were seen after two AZD1222 doses. After the peak T cell response, and only then, were repertoires sampled. Donors, mostly white British, included more females; clonal diversity was possibly underestimated.

V was clipped by 5 bases and J by 0 bases, with 20 bases between them. Per the germline V gene, CDR1 is MGHDK and CDR2 is SYGVNS. The CDR3 sequence is 18 residues long. The repertoire was sequenced with immunoSEQ multiplex PCR; TCRdb's copy has only in-frame clones and lacks some. The sample records about 120,000 clones, around 90% being singletons. About this clone itself: Its antigen is undetermined.

The TCR comes from an adult who received the MenACWY meningococcal vaccine as a control. Sequenced material: peripheral blood, taken 28 days after the second dose of the MenACWY control vaccine. The chain links TRBV25-1 to TRBJ1-3; the D gene is possibly TRBD1 (6 bases). The CDR3, as DNA: TGTGCCAGCAGTCCAGGGTGGGGAGGGGGGATCTCTGGAAACACCATATATTTT. This gives the protein CASSPGWGGGISGNTIYF.